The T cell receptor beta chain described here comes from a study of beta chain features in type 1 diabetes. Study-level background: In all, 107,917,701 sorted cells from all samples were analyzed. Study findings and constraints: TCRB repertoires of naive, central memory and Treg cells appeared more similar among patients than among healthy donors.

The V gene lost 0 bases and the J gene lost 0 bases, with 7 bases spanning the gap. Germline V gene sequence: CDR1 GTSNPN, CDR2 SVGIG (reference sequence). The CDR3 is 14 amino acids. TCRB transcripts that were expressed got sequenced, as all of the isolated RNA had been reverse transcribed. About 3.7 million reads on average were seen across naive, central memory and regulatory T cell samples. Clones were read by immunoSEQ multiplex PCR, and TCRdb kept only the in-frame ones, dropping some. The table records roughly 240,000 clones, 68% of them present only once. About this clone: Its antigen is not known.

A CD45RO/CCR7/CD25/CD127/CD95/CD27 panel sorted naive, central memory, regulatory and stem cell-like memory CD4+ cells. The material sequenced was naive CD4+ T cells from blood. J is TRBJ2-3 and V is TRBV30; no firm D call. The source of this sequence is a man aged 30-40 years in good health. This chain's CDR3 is CAWSVSFSTDTQYF. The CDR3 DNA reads TGTGCCTGGAGTGTATCATTTAGCACAGATACGCAGTATTTT.